This TCR beta chain was found in a study of Graves' ophthalmopathy and Graves' hyperthyroidism. Ten or more counts support this clonotype. Amplification targeted the TCR beta CDR3 regions, with RNA transcripts as the source material. The workflow started with a first-round RT-PCR run with HTBI primers and then moved on to a second-round multiplex PCR. TCRdb ran MiXCR on the multiplex PCR reads and lists one entry per CDR3 protein. This table holds 1 million to 1.3 million distinct CDR3 sequences, 35% to 40% found once. The junction had 10 bases not matched to a gene; V was cut back by 6 bases and J by 5 bases. This CDR3 is built from 13 residues. The germline CDR1 and CDR2 sequences are DFQATT and SNEGSKA (reference sequence).

J is TRBJ2-7 and V is TRBV20-1; 7 bases are a match to TRBD1. This sequence originates from an adult man with Graves' hyperthyroidism. Sequenced input: peripheral blood or thyroid tissue (not recorded which). The CDR3 here is CSANRGVGNEQYF. The CDR3 nucleotides read TGCAGTGCAAACAGGGGAGTGGGGAACGAGCAGTACTTC.